There are a few counts of the clone carrying this TCR beta chain. Its target is unknown. This record comes from a study of beta chain features in type 1 diabetes. General study points: High TCR expression in some cells could lead to their over-representation in cDNA sequencing. Moderately but significantly shorter TCRB CDR3s were found in Type 1 diabetes patients in all four CD4+ subsets. In type 1 diabetes patients, VDJ junctions had fewer insertions; deletions at these junctions were more frequent.

Looked up from germline, CDR1 is SGHNT and CDR2 is YYREEE (reference sequence). The CDR3 covers 17 residues. J lost 10 bases, V lost 3 bases, and 12 bases had no gene match. Populations isolated by sorting all had purity greater than 95%. The isolated RNA, all of it, was reverse transcribed, so expressed TCRB transcripts were what got sequenced. Clones were read by immunoSEQ multiplex PCR, and TCRdb kept only the in-frame ones, dropping some. In the table there are some 150,000 clones, roughly an eighth of which are singletons. The chain uses TRBV5-4 and TRBJ2-1; 14 bases map to TRBD2. Sequencing input: central memory CD4+ T cells from blood. The TCR sequence derives from a man between 18 and 29 years old with type 1 diabetes. This CDR3 reads CASSSGTSGGVPGEQFF. The CDR3 nucleotides are TGTGCCAGCAGCTCCGGGACTAGCGGGGGAGTTCCCGGCGAGCAGTTCTTC.